This T cell receptor beta chain came from a study of T cell changes during pregnancy in multiple sclerosis. With 0 bases removed from V and 8 bases from J, the gap between germline ends came to 13 bases. Germline V CDR1 and CDR2: MNHEY, SVGAGI. There are 15 residues in the CDR3. Sequencing was performed with immunoSEQ multiplex PCR; in TCRdb, only in-frame clones are kept and a portion is missing. This table has about 80,000 clones, about 91% appearing once. The material was peripheral blood, obtained before pregnancy. The chain joins TRBV6-5 to TRBJ1-4; weak D call: TRBD1 (6 bases). The receptor was derived from a female donor with multiple sclerosis, enrolled in a pregnancy study. In DNA form, the CDR3 reads TGTGCCAGCAGTTACTCCACAGGGCGCGTAGAAAAACTGTTTTTT. As protein: CASSYSTGRVEKLFF.